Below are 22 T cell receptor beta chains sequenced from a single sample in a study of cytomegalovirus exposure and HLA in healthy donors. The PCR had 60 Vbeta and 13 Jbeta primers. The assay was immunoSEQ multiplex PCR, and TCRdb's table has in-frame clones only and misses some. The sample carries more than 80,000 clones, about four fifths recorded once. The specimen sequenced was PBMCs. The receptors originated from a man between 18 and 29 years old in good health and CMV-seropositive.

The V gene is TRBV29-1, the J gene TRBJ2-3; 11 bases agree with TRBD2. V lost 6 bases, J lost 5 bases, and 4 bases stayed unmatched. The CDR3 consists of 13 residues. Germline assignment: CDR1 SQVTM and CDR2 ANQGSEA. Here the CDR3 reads CSVASGRKDTQYF. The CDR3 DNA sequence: TGCAGCGTGGCTAGCGGGAGGAAAGATACGCAGTATTTT.

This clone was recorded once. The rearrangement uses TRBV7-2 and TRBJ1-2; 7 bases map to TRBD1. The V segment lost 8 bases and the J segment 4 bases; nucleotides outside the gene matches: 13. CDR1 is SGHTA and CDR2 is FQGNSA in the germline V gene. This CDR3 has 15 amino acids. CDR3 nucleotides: TGTGCCAGCGCGACCCAGACAGGGCTTAGCTATGGCTACACCTTC. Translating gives CASATQTGLSYGYTF.

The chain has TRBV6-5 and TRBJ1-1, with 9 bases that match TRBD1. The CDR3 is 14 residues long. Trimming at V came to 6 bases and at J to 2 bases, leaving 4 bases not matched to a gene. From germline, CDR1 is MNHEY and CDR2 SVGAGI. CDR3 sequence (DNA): TGTGCCAGCAGCCGGACAGGGGCCAACACTGAAGCTTTCTTT. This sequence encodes CASSRTGANTEAFF.

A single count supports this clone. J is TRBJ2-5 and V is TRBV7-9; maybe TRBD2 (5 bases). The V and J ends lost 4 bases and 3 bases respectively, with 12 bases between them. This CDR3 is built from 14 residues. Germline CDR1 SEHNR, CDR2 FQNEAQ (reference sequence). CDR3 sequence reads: CASSSRTGKETQYF. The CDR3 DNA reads TGTGCCAGCAGCTCCCGGACTGGAAAAGAGACCCAGTACTTC.

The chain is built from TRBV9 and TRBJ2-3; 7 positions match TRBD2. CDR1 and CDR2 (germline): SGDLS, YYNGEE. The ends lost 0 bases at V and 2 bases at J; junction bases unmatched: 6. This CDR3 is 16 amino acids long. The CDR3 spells CASSVAGGGITDTQYF. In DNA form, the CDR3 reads TGTGCCAGCAGCGTAGCCGGCGGGGGAATCACAGATACGCAGTATTTT.

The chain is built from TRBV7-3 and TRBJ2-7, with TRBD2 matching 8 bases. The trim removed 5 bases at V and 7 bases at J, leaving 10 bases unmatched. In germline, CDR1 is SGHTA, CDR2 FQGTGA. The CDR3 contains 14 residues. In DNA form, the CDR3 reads TGTGCCAGCAGCCCGAGCGGGAGTGCTAATGAGCAGTACTTC. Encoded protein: CASSPSGSANEQYF.

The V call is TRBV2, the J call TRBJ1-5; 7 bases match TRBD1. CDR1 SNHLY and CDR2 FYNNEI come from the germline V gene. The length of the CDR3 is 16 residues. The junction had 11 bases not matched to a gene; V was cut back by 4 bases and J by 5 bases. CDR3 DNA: TGTGCCAGCAGTGTTAAAATAGGGGGCGGGGATCAGCCCCAGCATTTT. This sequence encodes CASSVKIGGGDQPQHF.

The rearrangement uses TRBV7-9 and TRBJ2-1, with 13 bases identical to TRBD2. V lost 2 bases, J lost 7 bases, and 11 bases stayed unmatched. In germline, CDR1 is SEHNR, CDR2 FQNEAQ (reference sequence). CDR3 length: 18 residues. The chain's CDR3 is CASSLWGTSGMLENEQFF. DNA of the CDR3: TGTGCCAGCAGCTTATGGGGGACTAGCGGGATGCTGGAGAATGAGCAGTTCTTC.

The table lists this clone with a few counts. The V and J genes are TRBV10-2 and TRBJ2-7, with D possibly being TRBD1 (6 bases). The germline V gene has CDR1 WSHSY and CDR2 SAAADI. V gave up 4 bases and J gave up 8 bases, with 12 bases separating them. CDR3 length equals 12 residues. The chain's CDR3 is CASSVQGTKQYF. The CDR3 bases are TGCGCCAGCAGTGTACAGGGCACAAAGCAGTACTTC.

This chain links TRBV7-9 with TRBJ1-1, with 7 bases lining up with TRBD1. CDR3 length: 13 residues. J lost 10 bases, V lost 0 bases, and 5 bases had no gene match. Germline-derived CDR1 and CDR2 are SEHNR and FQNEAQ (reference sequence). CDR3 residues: CASSLAGYRGAFF. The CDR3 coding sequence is TGTGCCAGCAGCTTAGCGGGCTACAGGGGAGCTTTCTTT.

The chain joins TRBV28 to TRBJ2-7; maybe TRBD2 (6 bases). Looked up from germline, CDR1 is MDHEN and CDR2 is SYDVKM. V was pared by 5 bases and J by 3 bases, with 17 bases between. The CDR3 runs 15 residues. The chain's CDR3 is CASSQGHTGGYEQYF. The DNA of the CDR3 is TGTGCCAGCAGTCAGGGCCACACCGGGGGCTACGAGCAGTACTTC.

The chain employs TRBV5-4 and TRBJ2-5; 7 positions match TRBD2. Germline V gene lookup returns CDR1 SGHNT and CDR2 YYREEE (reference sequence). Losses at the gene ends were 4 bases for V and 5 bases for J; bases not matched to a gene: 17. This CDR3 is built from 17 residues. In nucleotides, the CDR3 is TGTGCCAGCAGCGTGGAGGCGGGAGAGTGGGAAGGGGAGACCCAGTACTTC. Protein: CASSVEAGEWEGETQYF.

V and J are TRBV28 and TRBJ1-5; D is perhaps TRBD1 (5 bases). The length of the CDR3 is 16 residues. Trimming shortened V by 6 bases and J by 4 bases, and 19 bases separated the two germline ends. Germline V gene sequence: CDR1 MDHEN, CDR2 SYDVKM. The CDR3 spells CASRGPWAGPNQPQHF. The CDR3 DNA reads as TGTGCCAGCAGGGGGCCGTGGGCAGGACCGAATCAGCCCCAGCATTTT.

The CDR3 DNA reads TGTGCCAGCAGCGCAAGCGGGAGCCCCTACAATGAGCAGTTCTTC. The encoded protein is CASSASGSPYNEQFF. The chain has TRBV7-6 and TRBJ2-1; 8 nucleotides align to TRBD2. V shed 5 bases, J shed 2 bases, and the junction held 5 bases outside the gene matches. Per germline, CDR1 SGHVS and CDR2 FNYEAQ. This CDR3 comprises 15 residues.

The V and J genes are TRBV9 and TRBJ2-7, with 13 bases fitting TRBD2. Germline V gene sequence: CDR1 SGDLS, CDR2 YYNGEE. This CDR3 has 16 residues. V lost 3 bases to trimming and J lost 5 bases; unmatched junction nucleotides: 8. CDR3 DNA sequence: TGTGCCAGCAGCGCCGGAGGACTAGCGGGAGTGAACGAGCAGTACTTC. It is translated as CASSAGGLAGVNEQYF.

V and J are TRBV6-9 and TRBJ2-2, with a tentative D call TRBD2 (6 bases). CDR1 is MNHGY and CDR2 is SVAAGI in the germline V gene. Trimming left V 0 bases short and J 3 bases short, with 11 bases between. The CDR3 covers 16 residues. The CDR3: CASSYSDGGYTGELFF. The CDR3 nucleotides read TGTGCCAGCAGTTATTCGGACGGGGGTTACACCGGGGAGCTGTTTTTT.

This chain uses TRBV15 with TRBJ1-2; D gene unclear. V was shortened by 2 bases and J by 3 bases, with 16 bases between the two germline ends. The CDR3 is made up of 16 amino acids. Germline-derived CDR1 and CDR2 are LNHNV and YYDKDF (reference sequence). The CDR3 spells CATSRRSVLNDYGYTF. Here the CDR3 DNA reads TGTGCCACCAGCAGAAGGTCGGTACTAAATGACTATGGCTACACCTTC.

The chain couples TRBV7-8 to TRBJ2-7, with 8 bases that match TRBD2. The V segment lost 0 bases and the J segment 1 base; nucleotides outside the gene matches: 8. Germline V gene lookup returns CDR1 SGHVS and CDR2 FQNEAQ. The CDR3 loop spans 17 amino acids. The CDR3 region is CASSLAGGGTRSYEQYF. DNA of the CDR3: TGTGCCAGCAGCTTAGCTGGGGGGGGGACTAGATCCTACGAGCAGTACTTC.

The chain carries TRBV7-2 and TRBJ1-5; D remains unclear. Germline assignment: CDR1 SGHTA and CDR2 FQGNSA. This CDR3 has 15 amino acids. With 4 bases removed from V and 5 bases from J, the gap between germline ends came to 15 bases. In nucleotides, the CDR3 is TGTGCCAGCAGCTCTGTGTCGGGTTTTCATCAGCCCCAGCATTTT. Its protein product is CASSSVSGFHQPQHF.

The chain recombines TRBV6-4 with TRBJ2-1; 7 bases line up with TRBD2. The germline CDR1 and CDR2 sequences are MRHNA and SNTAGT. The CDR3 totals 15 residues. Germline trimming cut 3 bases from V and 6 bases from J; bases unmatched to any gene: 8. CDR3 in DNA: TGTGCCAGCAGTGAAGGGGAGGGCCTGGTCAATGAGCAGTTCTTC. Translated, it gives CASSEGEGLVNEQFF.

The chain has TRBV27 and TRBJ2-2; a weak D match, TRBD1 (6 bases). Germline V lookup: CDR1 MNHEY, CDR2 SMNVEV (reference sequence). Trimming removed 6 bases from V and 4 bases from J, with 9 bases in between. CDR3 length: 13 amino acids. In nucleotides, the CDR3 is TGTGCCAGCAGGGCGACAGGCACCGGGGAGCTGTTTTTT. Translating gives CASRATGTGELFF.

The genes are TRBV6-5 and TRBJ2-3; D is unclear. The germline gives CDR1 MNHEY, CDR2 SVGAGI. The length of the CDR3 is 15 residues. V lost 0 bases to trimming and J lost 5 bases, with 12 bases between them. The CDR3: CASSYSLVSVDTQYF. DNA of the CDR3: TGTGCCAGCAGTTACTCCTTAGTTAGTGTAGATACGCAGTATTTT.